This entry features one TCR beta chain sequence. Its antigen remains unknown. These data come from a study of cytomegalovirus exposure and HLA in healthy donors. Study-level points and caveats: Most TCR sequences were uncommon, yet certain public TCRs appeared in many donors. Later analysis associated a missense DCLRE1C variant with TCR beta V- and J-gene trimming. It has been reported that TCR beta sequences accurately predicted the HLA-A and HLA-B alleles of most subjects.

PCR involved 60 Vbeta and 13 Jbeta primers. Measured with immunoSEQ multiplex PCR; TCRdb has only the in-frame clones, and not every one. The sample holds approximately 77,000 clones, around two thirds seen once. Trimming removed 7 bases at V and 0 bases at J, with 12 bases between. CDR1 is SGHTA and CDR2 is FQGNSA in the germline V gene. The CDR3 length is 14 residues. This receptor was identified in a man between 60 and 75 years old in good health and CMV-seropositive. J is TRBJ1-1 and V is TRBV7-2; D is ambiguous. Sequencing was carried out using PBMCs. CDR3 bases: TGTGCCAGCAAGGACTCCAACATGAACACTGAAGCTTTCTTT. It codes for CASKDSNMNTEAFF.